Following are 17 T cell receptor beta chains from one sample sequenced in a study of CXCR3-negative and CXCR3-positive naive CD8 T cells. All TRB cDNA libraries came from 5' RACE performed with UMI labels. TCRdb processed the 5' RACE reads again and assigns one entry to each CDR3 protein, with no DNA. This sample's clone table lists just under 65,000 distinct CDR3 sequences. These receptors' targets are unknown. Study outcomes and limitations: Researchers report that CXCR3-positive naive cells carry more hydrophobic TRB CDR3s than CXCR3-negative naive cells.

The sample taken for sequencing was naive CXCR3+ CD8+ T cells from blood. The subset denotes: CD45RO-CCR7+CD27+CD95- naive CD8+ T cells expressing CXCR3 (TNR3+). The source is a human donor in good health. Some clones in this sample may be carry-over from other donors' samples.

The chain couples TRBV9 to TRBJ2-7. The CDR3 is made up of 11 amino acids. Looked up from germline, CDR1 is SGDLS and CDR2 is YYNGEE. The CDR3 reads CASGGAYEQYF.

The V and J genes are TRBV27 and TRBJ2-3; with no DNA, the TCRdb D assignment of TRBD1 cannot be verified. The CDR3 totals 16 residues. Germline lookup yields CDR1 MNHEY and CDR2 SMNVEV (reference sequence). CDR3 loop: CASSPTLGTARDTQYF.

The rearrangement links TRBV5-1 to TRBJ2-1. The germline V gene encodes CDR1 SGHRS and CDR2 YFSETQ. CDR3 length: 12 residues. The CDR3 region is CASSQDHNEQFF.

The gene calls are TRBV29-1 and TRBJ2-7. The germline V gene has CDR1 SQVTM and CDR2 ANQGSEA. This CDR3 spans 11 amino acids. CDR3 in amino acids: CSVVKMYEQYF.

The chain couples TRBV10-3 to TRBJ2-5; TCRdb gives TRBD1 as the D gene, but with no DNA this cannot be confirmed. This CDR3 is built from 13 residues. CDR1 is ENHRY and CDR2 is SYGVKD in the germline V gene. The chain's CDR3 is CAISDTGEETQYF.

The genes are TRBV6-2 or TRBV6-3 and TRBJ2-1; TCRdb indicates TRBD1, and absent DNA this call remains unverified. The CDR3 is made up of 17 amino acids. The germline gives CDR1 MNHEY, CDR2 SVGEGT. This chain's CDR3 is CASSSAAWAGLGNEQFF.

The CDR3 loop reads CSAEPGPQETQYF. This rearrangement joins TRBV20-1 to TRBJ2-5; TCRdb calls TRBD1, which cannot be checked without DNA. Germline CDR1 and CDR2: DFQATT and SNEGSKA (reference sequence). The CDR3 is made up of 13 amino acids.

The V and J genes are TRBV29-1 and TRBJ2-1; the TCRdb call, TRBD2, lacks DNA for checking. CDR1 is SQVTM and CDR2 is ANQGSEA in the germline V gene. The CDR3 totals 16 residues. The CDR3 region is CSVVRLAGPSYNEQFF.

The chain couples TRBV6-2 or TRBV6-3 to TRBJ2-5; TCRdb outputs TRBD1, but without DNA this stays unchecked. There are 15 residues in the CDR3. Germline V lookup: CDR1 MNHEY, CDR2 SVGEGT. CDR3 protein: CASSSTGQEEETQYF.

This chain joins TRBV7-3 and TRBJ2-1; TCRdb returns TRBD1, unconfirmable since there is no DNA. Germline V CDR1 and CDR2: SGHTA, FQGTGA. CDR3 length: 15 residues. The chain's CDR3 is CASSLTTGRGREQFF.

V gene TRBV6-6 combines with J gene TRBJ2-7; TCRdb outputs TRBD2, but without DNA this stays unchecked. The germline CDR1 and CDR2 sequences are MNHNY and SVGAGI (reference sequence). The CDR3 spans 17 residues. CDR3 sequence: CASSYPTEAGGPHEQYF.

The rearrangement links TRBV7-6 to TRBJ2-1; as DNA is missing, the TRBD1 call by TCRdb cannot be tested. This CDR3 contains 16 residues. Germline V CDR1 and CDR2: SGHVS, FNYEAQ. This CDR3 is CASSLQEAGGYNEQFF. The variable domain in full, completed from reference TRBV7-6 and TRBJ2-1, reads GAGVSQSPRYKVTKRGQDVALRCDPISGHVSLYWYRQALGQGPEFLTYFNYEAQQDKSGLPNDRFSAERPEGSISTLTIQRTEQRDSAMYRCASSLQEAGGYNEQFFGPGTRLTVL.

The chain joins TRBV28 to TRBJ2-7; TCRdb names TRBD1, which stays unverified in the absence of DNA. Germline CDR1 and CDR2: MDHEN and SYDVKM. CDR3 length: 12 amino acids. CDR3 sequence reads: CASSPLSYEQYF.

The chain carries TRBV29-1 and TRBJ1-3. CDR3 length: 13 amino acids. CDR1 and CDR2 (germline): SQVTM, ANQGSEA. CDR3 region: CSVGGTSGNTIYF.

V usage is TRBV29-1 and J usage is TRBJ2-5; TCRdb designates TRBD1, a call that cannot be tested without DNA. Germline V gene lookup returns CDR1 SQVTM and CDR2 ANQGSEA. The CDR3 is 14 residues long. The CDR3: CSASPRDRQETQYF.

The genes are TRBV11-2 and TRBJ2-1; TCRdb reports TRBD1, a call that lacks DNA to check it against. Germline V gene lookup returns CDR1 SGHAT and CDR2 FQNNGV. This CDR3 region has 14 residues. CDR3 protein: CASREGTGVDEQFF.

The CDR3 spells CASSLYSSWDSPLHF. V gene TRBV11-3 combines with J gene TRBJ1-6; TCRdb designates TRBD1, a call that cannot be tested without DNA. There are 15 residues in the CDR3. Germline loops: CDR1 SGHNT, CDR2 YENEEA.